This T cell receptor beta chain was sequenced for a study of cytomegalovirus exposure and HLA in healthy donors. This clone was recorded a few times. Primers: 60 Vbeta forward and 13 Jbeta reverse. Here immunoSEQ multiplex PCR was the method, and the copy in TCRdb shows in-frame clones only, minus some. The sample records about 140,000 clones, 75% to 85% being singletons. Germline loops: CDR1 LGHNA, CDR2 YNFKEQ. The CDR3 contains 17 residues. The trim removed 0 bases at V and 5 bases at J, leaving 10 bases unmatched. This TCR was sampled from a man aged 50 to 60 in good health and CMV-seronegative. Sequencing was performed on PBMCs. This chain connects TRBV4-2 to TRBJ2-1, with TRBD1 matching over 7 bases. The CDR3 DNA reads as TGTGCCAGCAGCCAAGAGGGAAGAGGGGGCCACAACAATGAGCAGTTCTTC. Translated: CASSQEGRGGHNNEQFF.